The clone carrying this T cell receptor beta chain has only a few counts. The antigen is undetermined. The V segment lost 3 bases and the J segment 6 bases; nucleotides outside the gene matches: 2. This CDR3 comprises 12 residues. Germline CDR1 reads SEHNR; CDR2 reads FQNEAQ (reference sequence). This sample is part of a study of T cell repertoires in cytomegalovirus infection. The study's findings and limits: Summed public TCR beta family frequency identified CMV carriers bearing the relevant HLA. HLA-C-restricted TCR beta clonotypes specific for CMV led the ex vivo response.

One entry per CDR3 protein results from TCRdb running MiXCR on the reads. The table lists 110,000 to 150,000 distinct CDR3 sequences, about 32% of them singletons, with about 50% in the top ten. J is TRBJ2-7 and V is TRBV7-9, with 7 bases fitting TRBD1. Sequenced material: CD8+ T cells from cultured PBMCs, taken from culture after CMV antigen stimulation. The receptor was isolated from a human donor in good health (CMV status not recorded). Some clones in this sample may be carry-over from other donors' samples. CDR3 coding DNA: TGTGCCAGCAGCTTGACAGGGACCGAGCAGTACTTC. Translating it yields CASSLTGTEQYF.